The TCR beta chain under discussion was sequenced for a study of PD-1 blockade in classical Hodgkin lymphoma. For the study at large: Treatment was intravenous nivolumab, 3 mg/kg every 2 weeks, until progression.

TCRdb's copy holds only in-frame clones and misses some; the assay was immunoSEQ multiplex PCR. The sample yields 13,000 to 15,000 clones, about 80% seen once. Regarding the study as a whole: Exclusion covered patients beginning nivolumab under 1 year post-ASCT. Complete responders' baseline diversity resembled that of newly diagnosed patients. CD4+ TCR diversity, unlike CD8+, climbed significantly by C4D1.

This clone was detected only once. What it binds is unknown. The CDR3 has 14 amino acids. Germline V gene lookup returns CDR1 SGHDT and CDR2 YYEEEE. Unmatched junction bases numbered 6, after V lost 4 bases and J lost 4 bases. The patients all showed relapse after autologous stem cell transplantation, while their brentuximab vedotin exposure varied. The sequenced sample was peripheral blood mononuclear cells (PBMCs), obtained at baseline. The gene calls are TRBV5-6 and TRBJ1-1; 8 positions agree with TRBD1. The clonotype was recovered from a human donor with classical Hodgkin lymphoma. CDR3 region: CASSGLQGATEAFF. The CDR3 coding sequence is TGTGCCAGCAGCGGGCTCCAGGGGGCCACTGAAGCTTTCTTT.